This T cell receptor beta chain was sequenced for a study of blood T cell repertoires in COVID-19. CDR3 size: 16 residues. CDR1 is MGHRA, CDR2 YSYEKL, per germline. Trimming took 1 base from V and 0 from J, leaving 13 bases between them. In the original analysis: Amplification with reference gene primers provided the estimates of nucleated cell counts. TCRdb's copy holds only in-frame clones and misses some; the assay was immunoSEQ multiplex PCR. That table gives V, J and clone size, and the DNA gave D and trimming. The data show 110,000 or so clones, about 85% seen once. The rearrangement joins TRBV4-1 to TRBJ2-7; a possible D gene is TRBD2 (5 bases). This receptor was obtained from a man aged 40-55 years with acute or convalescent COVID-19. The sample comprised peripheral blood. In DNA form, the CDR3 reads TGCGCCAGCAGCCAAGTCCGAGGGATCCCCTCCTACGAGCAGTACTTC. Amino acids: CASSQVRGIPSYEQYF.